One sample yielded the 27 T cell receptor beta chains listed below, sequenced in a study of CD8+CD57+ T cells in acquired aplastic anemia. TCR beta VDJ and CDR3 profiling used genomic DNA as template. TCRdb used MiXCR to reprocess the reads, holding one entry per CDR3 protein. The table lists 100,000 to 150,000 distinct CDR3 sequences, 40% of them singletons. Selection for sequencing was limited to patients who had shown CD8+CD57+ cell expansion by flow cytometry. Sequenced sample: sorted CD4+, CD8+, or CD8+CD57+ T cells (not recorded which) from PBMCs. All receptors derive from a human donor with aplastic anemia.

About this clonotype itself: Since a much larger clone is just one base distant, this may be a read error. The chain employs TRBV5-8 and TRBJ1-2; D is undetermined. The CDR3 totals 15 residues. Germline V lookup: CDR1 SGHTS, CDR2 YDEGEE. V was pared by 4 bases and J by 8 bases, with 21 bases between. The CDR3 nucleotides read TGTGCCAGCAGCCCCGGACTGAAACAACTTAGCGGCTACACCTTC. Amino acid sequence: CASSPGLKQLSGYTF.

This clonotype was seen more than once but under ten times. Relative to the germline gene, one junction end is altered; a read error may explain this. V usage is TRBV5-6 and J usage is TRBJ1-2; unclear D gene. Germline lookup yields CDR1 SGHDT and CDR2 YYEEEE. The CDR3 is made up of 14 amino acids. This chain's CDR3 is CPSSLESFNYGYTF. CDR3 coding DNA: TGTCCCAGCAGCTTGGAGAGTTTTAACTATGGCTACACCTTC.

This clonotype is medium-sized by share. The chain recombines TRBV19 with TRBJ2-7; TRBD1 might be the D (8 bases). V was trimmed by 5 bases and J by 7 bases, leaving 15 bases between them. Germline V gene lookup returns CDR1 LNHDA and CDR2 SQIVND (reference sequence). This CDR3 is built from 13 residues. CDR3 in amino acids: CASSQQGGEEQYF. The DNA of the CDR3 is TGTGCCAGTAGTCAACAGGGGGGGGAAGAGCAGTACTTC. The entire variable domain, with the rest obtained from reference TRBV19 and TRBJ2-7, is as follows: DGGITQSPKYLFRKEGQNVTLSCEQNLNHDAMYWYRQDPGQGLRLIYYSQIVNDFQKGDIAEGYSVSREKKESFPLTVTSAQKNPTAFYLCASSQQGGEEQYFGPGTRLTVT.

This clonotype has ten or more counts. This chain uses TRBV7-3 with TRBJ2-3; D unclear. This CDR3 has 13 residues. Deletions cut 0 bases from V and 11 bases from J, with 12 bases between. Per germline, CDR1 SGHTA and CDR2 FQGTGA. The CDR3: CASSLTPELQQYF. The CDR3 DNA reads as TGTGCCAGCAGCTTAACTCCTGAGCTTCAGCAGTATTTT.

This clonotype was picked up many times. Compared with germline, one end of the junction differs, possibly owing to a read error. The gene calls are TRBV15 and TRBJ1-2, with 7 bases identical to TRBD1. The germline V gene encodes CDR1 LNHNV and CDR2 YYDKDF (reference sequence). The CDR3 has 14 residues. The chain's CDR3 is CATSGDRVDYGYTF. The CDR3 DNA sequence: TGTGCCACCAGCGGAGACAGGGTAGACTATGGCTACACCTTC.

This clonotype was counted only a few times. CDR3 nucleotide sequence: TGTGCCACCCGCCGGCAGGGGAGCACCGGGGAGCTGTTTTTT. It is translated as CATRRQGSTGELFF. The J gene is TRBJ2-2, the V gene TRBV10-3; weak D call: TRBD1 (6 bases). CDR3 length equals 14 residues. With 10 bases removed from V and 4 bases from J, the gap between germline ends came to 16 bases. The germline V gene has CDR1 ENHRY and CDR2 SYGVKD.

V is TRBV5-1 and J is TRBJ2-7; tentatively, D is TRBD2 (6 bases). CDR3 length: 15 amino acids. V was cut by 0 bases and J by 3 bases, with 13 bases left in between. Looked up from germline, CDR1 is SGHRS and CDR2 is YFSETQ. In nucleotides, the CDR3 is TGCGCCAGCAGCTTGGAACCGGGACTTATCTACGAGCAGTACTTC. It yields the protein CASSLEPGLIYEQYF.

This chain uses TRBV19 with TRBJ1-5, with a weak D call TRBD1 (6 bases). Germline loops: CDR1 LNHDA, CDR2 SQIVND (reference sequence). V lost 6 bases to trimming and J lost 5 bases, with 11 bases between them. The CDR3 runs 13 residues. Written as DNA, the CDR3 is TGTGCCAGTAGAAGGACAGCTCATCAGCCCCAGCATTTT. Translating it yields CASRRTAHQPQHF.

This clonotype has just one count. One end of the junction varies from germline; a read error may be responsible. The V gene is TRBV29-1, the J gene TRBJ2-5, with TRBD2 as a possible D gene (5 bases). The CDR3 extends over 12 amino acids. Germline CDR1 reads SQVTM; CDR2 reads ANQGSEA. The DNA of the CDR3 is TGCAGCGTTGAGGACGGGAAAGAGACCCAGTCCTTC. Translation gives CSVEDGKETQSF.

There are many counts of this clonotype. CDR3 protein: CSARGPRHSSQYF. CDR3 nucleotides: TGCAGTGCTAGAGGCCCCCGGCACTCATCTCAGTACTTC. This chain uses TRBV20-1 with TRBJ2-7; D call uncertain. Trimming took off 1 base at V and 10 bases at J, with 17 bases between the two ends. Germline loops: CDR1 DFQATT, CDR2 SNEGSKA (reference sequence). There are 13 residues in the CDR3.

As for this clonotype: A much larger clone differs from this one at a single base, so this may be a read error. The chain combines TRBV11-2 with TRBJ2-5; 10 bases map to TRBD1. Germline CDR1 SGHAT, CDR2 FQNNGV. V was pared by 3 bases and J by 10 bases, with 11 bases of the junction left unmatched. The CDR3 has 15 amino acids. The CDR3 is CASSLGTGAPGDQYF. The CDR3 DNA reads as TGTGCCAGCAGCTTGGGGACAGGGGCCCCCGGGGACCAGTACTTC.

This clonotype was counted at least ten times. V is TRBV2 and J is TRBJ1-1; D gene ambiguous. This CDR3 comprises 14 residues. The germline V gene has CDR1 SNHLY and CDR2 FYNNEI. Deletions cut 4 bases from V and 10 bases from J, with 19 bases between. CDR3 DNA: TGTGCCAGCAGTGGAGACCCGGCTTCGGGGTTAGCTTTCTTT. Translating gives CASSGDPASGLAFF.

The chain recombines TRBV10-3 with TRBJ1-1; possible D gene TRBD1, 5 bases. There are 16 residues in the CDR3. Germline V gene sequence: CDR1 ENHRY, CDR2 SYGVKD. The V and J ends lost 0 bases and 3 bases respectively, with 14 bases between them. The CDR3 protein is CAISESIWTRDTEAFF. CDR3 DNA sequence: TGTGCCATCAGTGAGTCGATCTGGACAAGGGACACTGAAGCTTTCTTT.

A word on this clonotype: This may be a read error: a much more frequent sequence differs by one nucleotide. No conserved phenylalanine or tryptophan is present at the end of the CDR3, so a read error is the likely explanation. This chain connects TRBV7-9 to TRBJ1-5; the match to TRBD1 covers 7 bases. The CDR3 runs to 15 residues. V shed 5 bases and J 7 bases; nucleotides not matched to a gene: 11. Germline V CDR1 and CDR2: SEHNR, FQNEAQ (reference sequence). CDR3 amino acids: CASSAGQLVDQPQHS. For the CDR3, the DNA is TGTGCCAGCAGCGCGGGACAGCTAGTAGACCAGCCCCAGCATTCT.

In regard to this clonotype: A read error is possible here, since a much larger clone lies one base away. The chain employs TRBV2 and TRBJ1-2; D ambiguous. Trimming took off 2 bases at V and 3 bases at J, with 1 base between the two ends. Germline V gene sequence: CDR1 SNHLY, CDR2 FYNNEI. The CDR3 runs to 11 residues. CDR3 protein: CASSEHYGYTF. Written as DNA, the CDR3 is TGTGCCAGCAGTGAACACTATGGCTACACCTTC.

Concerning this clonotype: A much larger clone is a single base away; this may be a read error. This sequence joins TRBV11-1 and TRBJ2-6, with D tentatively TRBD1 (5 bases). Germline CDR1 and CDR2: SGHAT and FQDESV (reference sequence). CDR3 length: 16 residues. The CDR3: CASSRTIGSGANVPTF. CDR3 bases: TGTGCCAGCAGCCGTACGATAGGTTCTGGGGCCAACGTCCCGACTTTC. Full variable domain (remainder filled in from reference TRBV11-1 and TRBJ2-6): EAEVAQSPRYKITEKSQAVAFWCDPISGHATLYWYRQILGQGPELLVQFQDESVVDDSQLPKDRFSAERLKGVDSTLKIQPAELGDSAMYLCASSRTIGSGANVPTFGAGSRLTVL.

The table lists this clonotype with many counts. The rearrangement joins TRBV11-2 to TRBJ1-1, with D maybe TRBD1 (5 bases). The CDR3 is made up of 14 amino acids. Germline-derived CDR1 and CDR2 are SGHAT and FQNNGV. V was trimmed by 4 bases and J by 6 bases, leaving 15 bases between them. In DNA, the CDR3 is TGTGCCAGCAGCTCGCCCAGGGAACCCGCTGAAGCTTTCTTT. It is translated as CASSSPREPAEAFF.

V gene TRBV10-2 combines with J gene TRBJ2-3, with a possible D match to TRBD2 (5 bases). CDR3 length: 12 residues. V was cut by 9 bases and J by 3 bases, with 10 bases left in between. Germline-derived CDR1 and CDR2 are WSHSY and SAAADI. CDR3 region: CASRPGTDTQYF. The CDR3 region has the DNA TGCGCCAGTCGGCCGGGGACAGATACGCAGTATTTT.

The rearrangement joins TRBV7-9 to TRBJ2-3; D possibly corresponds to TRBD2 (6 bases). V lost 5 bases to trimming and J lost 11 bases, with 17 bases between them. This CDR3 contains 13 residues. Germline V lookup: CDR1 SEHNR, CDR2 FQNEAQ (reference sequence). In DNA form, the CDR3 reads TGTGCCAGCAGCCCGGGGAGGCTCAATGAGCAGTATTTT. Translated, it gives CASSPGRLNEQYF.

Ten or more counts support this clonotype. This chain uses TRBV29-1 with TRBJ1-2; D gene unclear. Per germline, CDR1 SQVTM and CDR2 ANQGSEA. This CDR3 is built from 11 residues. Trimming took off 2 bases at V and 3 bases at J, with 4 bases between the two ends. CDR3 residues: CSVEQYYGYTF. In DNA, the CDR3 is TGCAGCGTTGAACAGTACTATGGCTACACCTTC. The whole variable domain, remainder taken from reference TRBV29-1 and TRBJ1-2, is SAVISQKPSRDICQRGTSLTIQCQVDSQVTMMFWYRQQPGQSLTLIATANQGSEATYESGFVIDKFPISRPNLTFSTLTVSNMSPEDSSIYLCSVEQYYGYTFGSGTRLTVV.

This clonotype was detected only once. This may be a read error: a much more frequent sequence differs by one nucleotide. The genes are TRBV6-5 and TRBJ1-2; D is uncertain. CDR1 and CDR2 (germline): MNHEY, SVGAGI. The CDR3 totals 14 residues. The ends were cut back, 2 bases at V and 6 bases at J, with 13 bases in the middle. CDR3 DNA sequence: TGTGCCAGCAGTTACCCCCCCGCAAAGAATGGCTACACCTTC. Its protein is CASSYPPAKNGYTF.

This clonotype was counted between two and nine times. This chain uses TRBV10-3 with TRBJ2-7; D call uncertain. CDR1 and CDR2 (germline): ENHRY, SYGVKD. V was clipped by 0 bases and J by 4 bases, with 7 bases between them. CDR3 length: 13 amino acids. CDR3: CAISESPDYEQYF. DNA for the CDR3: TGTGCCATCAGTGAGTCTCCAGATTACGAGCAGTACTTC.

This clonotype has at least ten counts. The gene calls are TRBV11-2 and TRBJ2-2, with D perhaps matching TRBD1 or TRBD2 (5 bases each). The germline V gene has CDR1 SGHAT and CDR2 FQNNGV. V was clipped by 7 bases and J by 4 bases, with 7 bases between them. CDR3 length equals 12 residues. The CDR3 loop reads CASTGATGELFF. The DNA for the CDR3 is TGTGCCAGCACCGGGGCCACCGGGGAGCTGTTTTTT.

The chain uses TRBV19 and TRBJ1-1; D is possibly TRBD1 (5 bases). V was trimmed by 8 bases and J by 1 base, leaving 17 bases between them. The CDR3 totals 15 residues. Germline CDR1 and CDR2: LNHDA and SQIVND (reference sequence). The CDR3 spells CASGTSGSGNTEAFF. The CDR3 coding sequence is TGTGCCAGTGGTACCTCAGGGTCTGGGAACACTGAAGCTTTCTTT.

The count of this clonotype is one. Possible read error: a much larger clone is one base away. The chain uses TRBV12-3 or TRBV12-4 and TRBJ1-4; TRBD1 matches at 8 bases. The CDR3 runs to 18 residues. The CDR3 sequence is CASSRRQGRVRTNGKLFF. CDR3 sequence (DNA): TGTGCCAGCAGCCGACGACAGGGGAGGGTTCGAACTAATGGAAAACTGTTTTTT.

This clonotype was counted many times. The CDR3 DNA reads as TGTGCCATCAGCGAAGAGGGGTGGAGTGAAAAACTGTTTTTT. It yields the protein CAISEEGWSEKLFF. This rearrangement joins TRBV10-3 to TRBJ1-4, with a tentative D call TRBD1 (5 bases). Germline values: CDR1 ENHRY, CDR2 SYGVKD. This CDR3 has 14 amino acids. V was trimmed by 6 bases and J by 7 bases, leaving 15 bases between them.

This chain joins TRBV2 and TRBJ2-7; the D is unclear. Germline CDR1 reads SNHLY; CDR2 reads FYNNEI. The CDR3 is 13 residues long. V was trimmed by 6 bases and J by 0 bases, leaving 9 bases between them. The CDR3 here is CASRLTSSYEQYF. The CDR3 region has the DNA TGTGCCAGCAGACTTACGAGCTCCTACGAGCAGTACTTC.